Detailed here is one TCR beta chain. Sequenced by immunoSEQ multiplex PCR; TCRdb stores in-frame clones only, minus some. The sample holds around 50,000 clones; 85% to 95% are singletons and the top ten take almost 6%. This entry is derived from a study of T cell changes during pregnancy in multiple sclerosis. Trimming took 1 base from V and 2 from J; bases not matched to a gene: 7. The germline V gene has CDR1 SGHRS and CDR2 YFSETQ. This CDR3 is 16 amino acids long. The sample was CD8+ T cells from peripheral blood mononuclear cells, taken in the first trimester of pregnancy. This clonotype was obtained from a female donor with multiple sclerosis, enrolled in a pregnancy study. This sequence joins TRBV5-1 and TRBJ2-3; 7 nucleotides line up with TRBD2. The CDR3 DNA is TGCGCCAGCAGCTTGACAGGACTAGTCCCCACAGATACGCAGTATTTT. Encoded protein: CASSLTGLVPTDTQYF.